This T cell receptor beta chain appears in the sequencing data of a study of T cell responses to AZD1222 COVID-19 vaccine. The table came from immunoSEQ multiplex PCR; TCRdb's copy has only in-frame clones and leaves some out. The data contain around 120,000 clones, 90% to 95% of them singletons. The CDR3 sequence is 14 residues long. Germline lookup yields CDR1 SGDLS and CDR2 YYNGEE. The V and J ends lost 0 bases and 14 bases respectively, with 19 bases between them. This clone was counted a single time. Its matching antigen is unknown. Study-wide findings and caveats: Variant regions that are unmutated are reportedly the target of nearly half of spike-specific TCRs.

The chain joins TRBV9 to TRBJ2-3; weak D call: TRBD2 (6 bases). This sample comprised peripheral blood, obtained 28 days after the second AZD1222 dose. This sequence was found in an adult who received the AZD1222 COVID-19 vaccine. This chain's CDR3 is CASSVELAARGLYF. In DNA form, the CDR3 reads TGTGCCAGCAGCGTAGAGTTAGCAGCCCGGGGGTTGTATTTT.